A single sample gave rise to the 30 T cell receptor beta chains below, sequenced in a study of T-cell memory formation after mild COVID-19. TCRdb fed the 5' RACE reads into MiXCR, producing one record per CDR3 protein. The table shows 250,000 to 350,000 distinct CDR3 sequences, with roughly 19% occurring only once. Sequenced sample: PBMCs or a T cell subset sorted from them (not recorded which). Source of these receptors: a man aged 18 to 35 who had mild COVID-19 (a few samples of this study predate the infection). Cell type and time point are not known.

This clonotype was found a few times. The chain links TRBV6-6 to TRBJ1-1; tentatively, D is TRBD1 (5 bases). Trimming cost V 4 bases and J 0 bases, with 9 bases left between them. This CDR3 has 14 residues. Germline values: CDR1 MNHNY, CDR2 SVGAGI (reference sequence). CDR3 region: CASSSWGVNTEAFF. Written as DNA, the CDR3 is TGTGCCAGCAGTTCTTGGGGGGTGAACACTGAAGCTTTCTTT.

The rearrangement links TRBV29-1 to TRBJ2-1; 9 positions match TRBD1. CDR1 and CDR2 from the germline V gene are SQVTM and ANQGSEA. With 6 bases clipped from V and 8 bases from J, the junction kept 11 bases outside the gene matches. The CDR3 is made up of 14 amino acids. DNA for the CDR3: TGCAGCGTCGACGCACAGGGGGCGGTCGATGAGCAGTTCTTC. This encodes CSVDAQGAVDEQFF.

The CDR3 loop is CASPKNRDFSTDTQYF. CDR3 nucleotides: TGTGCCAGCCCCAAAAACCGGGATTTTAGCACAGATACGCAGTATTTT. The rearrangement uses TRBV7-2 and TRBJ2-3, with D tentatively TRBD2 (5 bases). This CDR3 region has 16 residues. Germline assignment: CDR1 SGHTA and CDR2 FQGNSA. V lost 8 bases and J 0 bases, leaving 18 bases between the germline ends.

Only a few counts were recorded for this clonotype. This chain joins TRBV7-9 and TRBJ1-6, with D possibly being TRBD1 (5 bases). V lost 5 bases to trimming and J lost 9 bases, with 11 bases between them. There are 13 residues in the CDR3. Germline CDR1 and CDR2: SEHNR and FQNEAQ (reference sequence). The CDR3 here is CASSRGGGSPLHF. The CDR3 region has the DNA TGTGCCAGCAGCCGGGGCGGAGGTTCACCCCTCCACTTT.

This clonotype showed up just a few times. J is TRBJ1-6 and V is TRBV20-1; D is unresolved. Trimming pared 0 bases from V and 7 bases from J, leaving 19 bases between. Looked up from germline, CDR1 is DFQATT and CDR2 is SNEGSKA (reference sequence). The CDR3 loop spans 17 amino acids. CDR3 amino acids: CSARDHWRGLWNSPLHF. As DNA, the CDR3 is TGCAGTGCTAGAGATCATTGGAGAGGGTTATGGAATTCACCCCTCCACTTT.

The V gene is TRBV18, the J gene TRBJ2-7; maybe TRBD1 (6 bases). V was shortened by 3 bases and J by 5 bases, with 11 bases between the two germline ends. The CDR3 has 13 residues. Germline V gene lookup returns CDR1 KGHSH and CDR2 LQKENI. For the CDR3, the DNA is TGTGCCAGCTCACCCACCACAGGGAACGAGCAGTACTTC. Translated, it gives CASSPTTGNEQYF.

There are a few counts of this clonotype. The gene calls are TRBV6-5 and TRBJ1-1; tentatively, D is TRBD1 (5 bases). The germline V gene encodes CDR1 MNHEY and CDR2 SVGAGI. This CDR3 has 13 residues. V was clipped by 6 bases and J by 4 bases, with 12 bases between them. In DNA, the CDR3 is TGTGCCAGCAGCCGGGGGGGTTTCACTGAAGCTTTCTTT. Translation: CASSRGGFTEAFF.

The J gene is TRBJ1-2, the V gene TRBV7-3; D perhaps matches TRBD1 (6 bases). V lost 5 bases and J lost 12, with 19 bases in between. The CDR3 is 13 residues long. The germline V gene encodes CDR1 SGHTA and CDR2 FQGTGA. The CDR3 is CASSQDPTGSDTF. The DNA of the CDR3 is TGTGCCAGCAGCCAGGACCCGACAGGCAGTGACACCTTC. Combining the CDR3 with reference TRBV7-3 and TRBJ1-2 gives the whole variable domain GAGVSQTPSNKVTEKGKYVELRCDPISGHTALYWYRQSLGQGPEFLIYFQGTGAADDSGLPNDRFFAVRPEGSVSTLKIQRTERGDSAVYLCASSQDPTGSDTFGSGTRLTVV.

V is TRBV15 and J is TRBJ1-6; D is possibly TRBD1 (6 bases). Germline V gene data show CDR1 as LNHNV and CDR2 as YYDKDF (reference sequence). Trimming stripped 5 bases from V and 4 bases from J, with 15 bases between. The CDR3 consists of 16 residues. The CDR3 loop is CATSSDRQGYNSPLHF. The DNA for the CDR3 is TGTGCCACCAGCTCCGATCGGCAGGGGTATAATTCACCCCTCCACTTT.

This clonotype was counted between two and nine times. The chain couples TRBV6-5 to TRBJ2-2; no firm D call. The CDR3 covers 14 residues. CDR1 is MNHEY and CDR2 is SVGAGI in the germline V gene. Trimming removed 7 bases from V and 3 bases from J, with 12 bases in between. CDR3 in DNA: TGTGCCAGCAAGTGGGGTGGCGACACCGGGGAGCTGTTTTTT. As protein: CASKWGGDTGELFF.

On this clonotype itself: A junction end diverges from the germline sequence, so it may reflect a read error. This chain uses TRBV5-1 with TRBJ2-5; no reliable D call. The CDR3 covers 13 residues. Germline V gene sequence: CDR1 SGHRS, CDR2 YFSETQ. The CDR3 nucleotides are TGCGCCAGCCGCTTAAGGGTACAAGAGACCCAGTACTTC. Translation: CASRLRVQETQYF.

The V call is TRBV27, the J call TRBJ2-7; no clear D gene. The CDR3 runs 16 residues. Germline lookup yields CDR1 MNHEY and CDR2 SMNVEV (reference sequence). With 5 bases removed from V and 0 bases from J, the gap between germline ends came to 17 bases. The CDR3 here is CASSRVGDRSSYEQYF. CDR3 nucleotide sequence: TGTGCCAGCAGTCGCGTAGGCGACCGGAGCTCCTACGAGCAGTACTTC.

The chain is built from TRBV20-1 and TRBJ2-5; the D gene is possibly TRBD2 (6 bases). Trimming cost V 0 bases and J 3 bases, with 17 bases left between them. From germline, CDR1 is DFQATT and CDR2 SNEGSKA (reference sequence). The CDR3 spans 16 residues. This chain's CDR3 is CSARDRVWAGKETQYF. Written as DNA, the CDR3 is TGCAGTGCTAGAGATCGGGTTTGGGCGGGGAAAGAGACCCAGTACTTC.

The V call is TRBV5-5, the J call TRBJ2-5; TRBD2 matches at 7 bases. The CDR3 sequence is 15 residues long. Germline CDR1 reads SGHKS; CDR2 reads YYEKEE (reference sequence). J was trimmed by 2 bases and V by 0 bases; bases with no gene match: 4. The CDR3 nucleotides are TGTGCCAGCAGCTTGGGGGGACTACTACAAGAGACCCAGTACTTC. It codes for CASSLGGLLQETQYF.

This clonotype was detected only a few times. V is TRBV28 and J is TRBJ2-1; D is undetermined. V was trimmed by 5 bases and J by 12 bases, leaving 17 bases between them. From germline, CDR1 is MDHEN and CDR2 SYDVKM. CDR3 length equals 13 residues. CDR3 sequence (DNA): TGTGCCAGCAGTCTGGAGTCCGCGCGTTGGCAGTTCTTC. Translating gives CASSLESARWQFF.

CDR3 nucleotides: TGCGCCAGCAGCGCAGGGACCCTCGACGGTGAGCAGTTCTTC. Translation: CASSAGTLDGEQFF. The V call is TRBV5-1, the J call TRBJ2-1; D could derive from TRBD1 or TRBD2 (5 bases each). The CDR3 runs 14 residues. Looked up from germline, CDR1 is SGHRS and CDR2 is YFSETQ. The V end was cut by 4 bases, the J end by 9 bases, with 17 bases between.

V and J are TRBV10-1 and TRBJ1-2; D is perhaps TRBD1 (5 bases). The ends were cut back, 3 bases at V and 8 bases at J, with 13 bases in the middle. The CDR3 sequence is 13 residues long. Germline lookup yields CDR1 WNHNN and CDR2 SYGVQD (reference sequence). DNA of the CDR3: TGCGCCAGCAGTGACGGGACGGGGGACGGCTACACCTTC. Translation: CASSDGTGDGYTF.

V gene TRBV20-1 combines with J gene TRBJ2-3; 10 bases line up with TRBD2. The V gene end was trimmed by 6 bases and the J gene end by 2 bases; junction bases not matched to a gene: 5. The CDR3 length is 14 residues. In germline, CDR1 is DFQATT, CDR2 SNEGSKA (reference sequence). CDR3 protein: CSARTSGTTDTQYF. CDR3 DNA: TGCAGTGCCCGGACTAGCGGAACCACAGATACGCAGTATTTT.

This clonotype occurred many times. V is TRBV12-3 or TRBV12-4 and J is TRBJ2-1, with 9 bases lining up with TRBD2. The trim removed 3 bases at V and 4 bases at J, leaving 7 bases unmatched. CDR3 length: 16 amino acids. The CDR3 coding sequence is TGTGCCAGCAGTTTCCTCGCGGGGGGGCCTTACAATGAGCAGTTCTTC. This encodes CASSFLAGGPYNEQFF.

This clonotype was picked up a small number of times. The chain employs TRBV7-2 and TRBJ2-1; 10 bases are a match to TRBD2. The length of the CDR3 is 17 residues. V lost 5 bases, J lost 7 bases, and 14 bases stayed unmatched. In germline, CDR1 is SGHTA, CDR2 FQGNSA. The CDR3 is CASSPSFRAGGRNEQFF. CDR3 nucleotides: TGTGCCAGCAGCCCGAGCTTTCGAGCGGGGGGGAGGAATGAGCAGTTCTTC.

This clonotype was detected a few times. The rearrangement joins TRBV7-6 to TRBJ1-2; D gene unclear. Trimming pared 5 bases from V and 7 bases from J, leaving 14 bases between. CDR3 size: 13 residues. Germline-derived CDR1 and CDR2 are SGHVS and FNYEAQ. The CDR3 spells CASSLAGTRGYTF. Written as DNA, the CDR3 is TGTGCCAGCAGCCTCGCTGGAACCCGTGGCTACACCTTC.

This clonotype was recorded once. This chain links TRBV4-1 with TRBJ1-5; 7 nucleotides align to TRBD1. The V gene's germline CDR1 is MGHRA and CDR2 YSYEKL. V trimming: 3 bases; J trimming: 0 bases; junction bases outside the gene matches: 8. This CDR3 spans 17 amino acids. The CDR3 protein is CASSHWTGLDSNQPQHF. DNA for the CDR3: TGCGCCAGCAGCCATTGGACAGGACTAGATAGCAATCAGCCCCAGCATTTT.

The rearrangement joins TRBV9 to TRBJ1-3; D unresolved. Deletions cut 0 bases from V and 0 bases from J, with 10 bases between. Germline V CDR1 and CDR2: SGDLS, YYNGEE. CDR3 length: 16 residues. The CDR3 loop is CASSVGGVLSGNTIYF. The CDR3, as DNA: TGTGCCAGCAGCGTAGGCGGGGTACTCTCTGGAAACACCATATATTTT.

This chain uses TRBV24-1 with TRBJ2-1, with a weak D call TRBD1 (5 bases). The V end lost 6 bases, the J end lost 6 bases, and 11 bases lay between the germline ends. The CDR3 runs to 13 residues. Looked up from germline, CDR1 is KGHDR and CDR2 is SFDVKD. The chain's CDR3 is CATSPNRLNEQFF. DNA of the CDR3: TGTGCCACCAGTCCGAACAGGCTCAATGAGCAGTTCTTC.

This clonotype has more than one count but fewer than ten. The chain combines TRBV6-6 with TRBJ1-1; 8 bases match TRBD1. With V trimmed by 6 bases and J by 5 bases, 11 bases remained unmatched. CDR1 and CDR2 (germline): MNHNY, SVGAGI (reference sequence). CDR3 length: 15 amino acids. The CDR3 spells CASSRTGKGLTEAFF. Written as DNA, the CDR3 is TGTGCCAGCAGCCGGACAGGGAAGGGTCTGACTGAAGCTTTCTTT.

The rearrangement links TRBV4-1 to TRBJ2-1, with 8 bases aligning to TRBD2. Germline loops: CDR1 MGHRA, CDR2 YSYEKL. This CDR3 is built from 15 residues. The trim removed 0 bases at V and 10 bases at J, leaving 8 bases unmatched. The CDR3 here is CASSQERGGYVEQFF. CDR3 bases: TGCGCCAGCAGCCAAGAACGCGGGGGGTATGTAGAGCAGTTCTTC.

This clonotype was observed many times. The V call is TRBV4-2, the J call TRBJ2-3; the match to TRBD2 covers 8 bases. V shed 3 bases, J shed 0 bases, and the junction held 2 bases outside the gene matches. The CDR3 totals 15 residues. From germline, CDR1 is LGHNA and CDR2 YNFKEQ. This CDR3 is CASSQKRGSTDTQYF. Written as DNA, the CDR3 is TGTGCCAGCAGCCAGAAGCGGGGGAGCACAGATACGCAGTATTTT.

This sequence joins TRBV24-1 and TRBJ2-1, with 9 bases fitting TRBD1. The length of the CDR3 is 16 residues. V gave up 4 bases and J gave up 7 bases; unmatched junction bases: 10. Germline assignment: CDR1 KGHDR and CDR2 SFDVKD. CDR3 residues: CATSELGQGNVNEQFF. As DNA, the CDR3 is TGTGCCACCAGTGAACTCGGACAGGGGAATGTGAATGAGCAGTTCTTC.

At least ten counts were recorded for this clonotype. The chain is built from TRBV7-2 and TRBJ2-5; 9 bases line up with TRBD2. The J segment lost 1 base and the V segment lost 5 bases, leaving 2 bases of the junction unmatched. The germline CDR1 and CDR2 sequences are SGHTA and FQGNSA. CDR3 size: 14 residues. CDR3 residues: CASSPTSGQETQYF. CDR3 coding DNA: TGTGCCAGCAGCCCGACTAGCGGCCAAGAGACCCAGTACTTC. Complete variable domain (other parts from reference TRBV7-2 and TRBJ2-5): GAGVSQSPSNKVTEKGKDVELRCDPISGHTALYWYRQSLGQGLEFLIYFQGNSAPDKSGLPSDRFSAERTGGSVSTLTIQRTQQEDSAVYLCASSPTSGQETQYFGPGTRLLVL.

A few counts support this clonotype. The chain uses TRBV4-3 and TRBJ2-2; the D is unclear. The length of the CDR3 is 14 residues. CDR1 LGHNA and CDR2 YSLEER come from the germline V gene. Trimming removed 0 bases from V and 6 bases from J, with 8 bases in between. In DNA form, the CDR3 reads TGCGCCAGCAGCCAAGAGACGGGCCCCGGGGAGCTGTTTTTT. Protein: CASSQETGPGELFF.